This TCR beta chain came from a study of human T cells and chemical hapten exposure (dated by TCRdb to the early 2020s). Background for the entire study: For sensitization, 2% DPC in acetone was applied to a 2 cm by 2 cm area of upper inner arm skin. Throughout the study period of roughly five months, patients also received therapeutic DPC doses to the scalp every week. Patch testing was performed on the upper back with Finn chambers containing 0.01% DPC, and the patch tests were scored after 6 days according to International Contact Dermatitis Research Group standards. The patient cohort, mostly female, included alopecia areata with under or over 50% scalp involvement, alopecia totalis and alopecia universalis. Libraries were combined into a pool for sequencing, and differences in TCR yield between samples came mainly from small differences in library volumes within the pool. In alopecia patients, the study followed how the peripheral blood TCR repertoire changed in vivo over primary and secondary sensitization to diphenylcyclopropenone (DPC), a hapten. Blood samples were taken from patients before sensitization (week 0) and then at 2, 6 and about 24 weeks after DPC sensitization. Blood for TCR sequencing was provided by twenty-nine alopecia patients at one to four time points (pre-sensitization, 2, 6 and 24 weeks).

This clonotype was counted at least ten times. Its antigen specificity is not known. Base quality data are lacking; no much larger clone is found one base away. Receptor amplification or capture employed RACE. Sequencer: NextSeq 500. Library preparation attached unique molecular identifiers to individual cDNA molecules for quantitative, reproducible TCR counting. Both TCR alpha and TCR beta chains were sequenced from each blood RNA sample. As for the authors' bioinformatics: The median number of TCRs per sample was around 100,000, ranging from roughly 20,000 to 690,600. The Decombinator software suite was used to annotate V, J and CDR3 in the TCR reads. To make PS versus PT1 abundance plots, every sample was subsampled to the same number of TCRs (28,000). Expanded TCRs were defined as absent before sensitization and observed at least eight times at the 2-week time point. The public reads were reanalyzed by TCRdb: fastp trimming at Q25, MiXCR alignment, in-frame beta chains only. All rows with the same CDR3 protein become a single entry with the most common DNA and genes. TCRdb's processing, not the authors', yielded these V and J calls. This sample comprises more than 90,000 distinct CDR3 sequences, roughly a tenth of them detected only once. Clones ranked in the top ten supply less than 2.5% of the sample.

Between the V and J ends, shortened by 2 bases and 4 bases respectively, the junction contains 10 bases. CDR1 is given as ENHRY and CDR2 as SYGVKD, both from the germline V gene. The CDR3 runs 14 residues from the cysteine to the phenylalanine. Only CDR3 DNA remains: 42 bases, in frame from the first base. What the research found in general, with its limitations: After repeated subsampling, the strength of the expansion versus patch-test correlation and the threshold at which it became significant changed. Because every patient had alopecia, a presumed autoimmune disease, the patients' immune response might differ from that of healthy individuals. No change with DPC sensitization was found in the number of TCRs above 1 in 1000 frequency, and no evidence of global repertoire structure alterations was found. The number of PT1 expanded TCRs positively correlated with patch test score, significant at thresholds 8, 16 and 32 but not 4. Expanded TCRs formed significantly more large CDR3 similarity clusters than pre-sensitization or healthy control sets, consistent with antigen-driven responses.

Taken with the paper, the label for time point translates to: patch test 1, 2 weeks after DPC sensitization. The treatment or condition label on this specimen signifies: therapeutic diphenylcyclopropenone sensitization with weekly scalp DPC. At each patch-test visit, blood was drawn before the patch test was applied. Eligible patients were aged 18 to 70, diagnosed with alopecia, deemed suitable for DPC therapy, and excluded if pregnant. Unfractionated whole blood was collected in Tempus Blood RNA tubes, and total RNA was extracted from that blood. Sample: whole blood, taken in connection with sensitization to the hapten diphenylcyclopropenone (DPC). The chain joins TRBV10-3 to TRBJ2-3; tentative D gene TRBD2, with 6 bases matching. The clonotype was recovered from a man aged 35 to 55 with alopecia areata. Some clones in this sample may be carry-over from other donors' samples. The CDR3 loop reads CAISESGSADTQYF. In nucleotide form, the sequence is TGTGCCATCAGTGAGAGCGGGTCAGCAGATACGCAGTATTTT.